One and the same sample provided the 20 T cell receptor beta chains below, sequenced in a study of response to subunit inactivated influenza vaccine. TCRdb independently ran MiXCR on the RT-PCR reads; one entry per CDR3 protein. The sample has hundreds of thousands of distinct CDR3 sequences, roughly 13% seen once. The sample consisted of PBMCs from blood, taken 45 days after vaccination. The receptors derive from a man aged 50-59 years who received an inactivated influenza vaccine.

At least ten counts were recorded for this clonotype. The V call is TRBV12-3 or TRBV12-4, the J call TRBJ1-2; 11 positions match TRBD1. J lost 7 bases, V lost 7 bases, and 5 bases had no gene match. This CDR3 comprises 13 residues. CDR3 DNA sequence: TGTGCCAGCAACGGACAGGGGGCGCTTGGCTACACCTTC. It codes for CASNGQGALGYTF.

This clonotype appeared many times. The chain joins TRBV12-3 or TRBV12-4 to TRBJ1-5; no reliable D call. V was clipped by 3 bases and J by 7 bases, with 7 bases between them. The CDR3 sequence is 12 residues long. The CDR3 DNA follows: TGTGCCAGCAGTTTCAGAGAGCAGCCCCAGCATTTT. This codes for CASSFREQPQHF.

Only a few counts were recorded for this clonotype. The CDR3 protein is CSVVLGAEKLFF. CDR3 DNA sequence: TGCAGCGTTGTACTCGGAGCCGAAAAACTGTTTTTT. The chain has TRBV29-1 and TRBJ1-4; D gene ambiguous. Deletions cut 4 bases from V and 8 bases from J, with 11 bases between. Germline V gives CDR1 SQVTM, CDR2 ANQGSEA. This CDR3 comprises 12 residues.

This clonotype occurred many times. This rearrangement joins TRBV7-2 to TRBJ2-5; a weak D match, TRBD1 (5 bases). Trimming took off 0 bases at V and 4 bases at J, with 12 bases between the two ends. CDR3 length equals 15 residues. Germline lookup yields CDR1 SGHTA and CDR2 FQGNSA. As DNA, the CDR3 is TGTGCCAGCAGCTTAGCGTCCAGGGTGACAGAGACCCAGTACTTC. Protein product: CASSLASRVTETQYF. Drawing the rest from reference TRBV7-2 and TRBJ2-5, the complete variable domain is GAGVSQSPSNKVTEKGKDVELRCDPISGHTALYWYRQSLGQGLEFLIYFQGNSAPDKSGLPSDRFSAERTGGSVSTLTIQRTQQEDSAVYLCASSLASRVTETQYFGPGTRLLVL.

This clonotype was counted a few times. The chain couples TRBV24-1 to TRBJ2-3, with 8 bases matching TRBD2. Per germline, CDR1 KGHDR and CDR2 SFDVKD. The CDR3 is made up of 16 amino acids. V lost 3 bases and J lost 0; bases outside the gene matches: 4. CDR3 nucleotides: TGTGCCACCAGTGATGGGATAGCGGGAAGCACAGATACGCAGTATTTT. Translation: CATSDGIAGSTDTQYF.

Only a few counts were recorded for this clonotype. This chain uses TRBV11-1 with TRBJ2-7, with 12 bases fitting TRBD2. Germline trimming cut 1 base from V and 2 bases from J; bases unmatched to any gene: 9. The CDR3 runs 18 residues. The germline CDR1 and CDR2 sequences are SGHAT and FQDESV (reference sequence). In DNA form, the CDR3 reads TGTGCCAGCAGCTTAGGGACTAGCGGGACCTCCTACCCCTACGAGCAGTACTTC. It translates to CASSLGTSGTSYPYEQYF.

A note on this clonotype: One junction end does not reproduce the germline sequence, and a read error may be involved. The chain recombines TRBV5-4 with TRBJ2-5; D is unclear. The CDR3 runs to 15 residues. From germline, CDR1 is SGHNT and CDR2 YYREEE (reference sequence). The CDR3 nucleotides are TGTGCCAGCTGCTTTTTTGGACGAAACCAAGAGACCCAGTACTTC. This codes for CASCFFGRNQETQYF.

This clonotype was seen a few times. V and J are TRBV3-1 and TRBJ2-5; a possible D gene is TRBD2 (6 bases). Per the germline V gene, CDR1 is LGHDT and CDR2 is YNNKEL (reference sequence). Trimming shortened V by 0 bases and J by 7 bases, and 18 bases separated the two germline ends. The CDR3 runs to 16 residues. The CDR3 is CASSQDLGLDLVTQYF. The CDR3 DNA reads TGTGCCAGCAGCCAAGACCTGGGACTGGATTTAGTGACCCAGTACTTC.

CDR3 loop: CSVGRGAETQYF. CDR3 coding DNA: TGCAGCGTTGGGCGTGGGGCTGAGACCCAGTACTTC. This chain joins TRBV29-1 and TRBJ2-5; TRBD1 is a possible D gene (5 bases). V lost 4 bases, J lost 5 bases, and 11 bases lay in between. The CDR3 spans 12 residues. Germline lookup yields CDR1 SQVTM and CDR2 ANQGSEA. Full variable domain (remainder filled in from reference TRBV29-1 and TRBJ2-5): SAVISQKPSRDICQRGTSLTIQCQVDSQVTMMFWYRQQPGQSLTLIATANQGSEATYESGFVIDKFPISRPNLTFSTLTVSNMSPEDSSIYLCSVGRGAETQYFGPGTRLLVL.

V is TRBV7-9 and J is TRBJ2-7; perhaps D is TRBD1 or TRBD2 (6 bases each). This CDR3 spans 13 amino acids. V lost 6 bases and J lost 5, with 14 bases in between. The germline gives CDR1 SEHNR, CDR2 FQNEAQ (reference sequence). The chain's CDR3 is CASRRGGRDEQYF. Here the CDR3 DNA reads TGTGCCAGCAGGCGTGGGGGGCGCGACGAGCAGTACTTC. Drawing the rest from reference TRBV7-9 and TRBJ2-7, the complete variable domain is DTGVSQNPRHKITKRGQNVTFRCDPISEHNRLYWYRQTLGQGPEFLTYFQNEAQLEKSRLLSDRFSAERPKGSFSTLEIQRTEQGDSAMYLCASRRGGRDEQYFGPGTRLTVT.

The chain uses TRBV7-9 and TRBJ1-4; 8 nucleotides line up with TRBD1. This CDR3 spans 15 amino acids. Germline assignment: CDR1 SEHNR and CDR2 FQNEAQ (reference sequence). Losses at the gene ends were 5 bases for V and 7 bases for J; bases not matched to a gene: 9. The CDR3 DNA sequence: TGTGCCAGCAGCCCAGGACAGGGTTTGGTTGAAAAACTGTTTTTT. Translating gives CASSPGQGLVEKLFF. Drawing the rest from reference TRBV7-9 and TRBJ1-4, the complete variable domain is DTGVSQNPRHKITKRGQNVTFRCDPISEHNRLYWYRQTLGQGPEFLTYFQNEAQLEKSRLLSDRFSAERPKGSFSTLEIQRTEQGDSAMYLCASSPGQGLVEKLFFGSGTQLSVL.

The genes are TRBV6-5 and TRBJ2-5, with 9 bases aligning to TRBD1. Germline trimming cut 5 bases from V and 5 bases from J; bases unmatched to any gene: 3. The CDR3 loop spans 13 amino acids. From germline, CDR1 is MNHEY and CDR2 SVGAGI. CDR3 sequence: CASSKDRGETQYF. The DNA for the CDR3 is TGTGCCAGCAGTAAGGACAGGGGCGAGACCCAGTACTTC.

CDR3 nucleotide sequence: TGTGCCAGCAGCCGAATGGGACTAGCGGGAGCCTACGAGCAGTACTTC. Translation gives CASSRMGLAGAYEQYF. This rearrangement joins TRBV7-8 to TRBJ2-7; 14 bases are a match to TRBD2. Trimming removed 5 bases from V and 2 bases from J; junction bases left unmatched: 5. The CDR3 spans 16 residues. The germline V gene encodes CDR1 SGHVS and CDR2 FQNEAQ. Variable domain in full (rest from reference TRBV7-8 and TRBJ2-7): GAGVSQSPRYKVAKRGQDVALRCDPISGHVSLFWYQQALGQGPEFLTYFQNEAQLDKSGLPSDRFFAERPEGSVSTLKIQRTQQEDSAVYLCASSRMGLAGAYEQYFGPGTRLTVT.

The chain joins TRBV10-3 to TRBJ2-4, with D perhaps TRBD2 (7 bases). The CDR3 is made up of 14 amino acids. V gave up 6 bases and J gave up 6 bases, with 15 bases separating them. Looked up from germline, CDR1 is ENHRY and CDR2 is SYGVKD. The CDR3 protein is CAISTTGRGNIQYF. DNA of the CDR3: TGTGCCATCAGCACTACAGGGAGGGGAAACATTCAGTACTTC.

The table lists this clonotype with a few counts. The rearrangement joins TRBV12-3 or TRBV12-4 to TRBJ2-1, with 11 bases matching TRBD2. The CDR3 has 17 residues. V was clipped by 2 bases and J by 4 bases; unmatched bases: 7. CDR3 nucleotides: TGTGCCAGCAGTTTATCGCTAGCGGGAGGAGCGTACAATGAGCAGTTCTTC. This codes for CASSLSLAGGAYNEQFF.

CDR3 residues: CATGRSGGVGTDTQYF. The CDR3 nucleotides read TGTGCTACGGGGAGAAGCGGGGGGGTGGGCACAGATACGCAGTATTTT. This sequence joins TRBV4-2 and TRBJ2-3; 10 bases match TRBD2. The CDR3 has 16 residues. Germline assignment: CDR1 LGHNA and CDR2 YNFKEQ.

This clonotype has more than one count but fewer than ten. CDR3 nucleotide sequence: TGTGCCAGCAGTCAGGGGACAGGGAAAGAGCAGTTCTTC. It is translated as CASSQGTGKEQFF. The J gene is TRBJ2-1, the V gene TRBV12-3 or TRBV12-4; 9 bases fit TRBD1. The CDR3 has 13 residues. The V and J ends lost 5 bases and 10 bases, in that order; junction bases with no gene match: 6.

This clonotype was detected ten times or more. J is TRBJ2-1 and V is TRBV7-2; TRBD2 is a possible D gene (6 bases). CDR1 and CDR2 (germline): SGHTA, FQGNSA. V was shortened by 5 bases and J by 10 bases, with 15 bases between the two germline ends. The CDR3 is 13 amino acids. CDR3 protein: CASSRVPREEQFF. The CDR3 bases are TGTGCCAGCAGCCGCGTTCCCCGGGAGGAGCAGTTCTTC.

The J gene is TRBJ1-2, the V gene TRBV12-3 or TRBV12-4; no definite D call. Deletions cut 4 bases from V and 4 bases from J, with 7 bases between. This CDR3 has 12 residues. CDR3 sequence: CASSSHSYGYTF. CDR3 DNA: TGTGCCAGCAGTTCCCACAGCTATGGCTACACCTTC.

This clonotype showed up just once. The chain carries TRBV6-2 or TRBV6-3 and TRBJ1-1, with 8 bases that match TRBD1. J gave up 1 base and V 6 bases, and 4 bases lay outside the gene matches. The CDR3 is made up of 14 amino acids. Per the germline V gene, CDR1 is MNHEY and CDR2 is SVGEGT. The CDR3 DNA sequence: TGTGCCAGCAGATGCGGACAGGGGAACACTGAAGCTTTCTTT. It codes for CASRCGQGNTEAFF.